What follows are 10 T cell receptor beta chains derived from one specimen sequenced in a study of tumor T cells in aggressive B-cell lymphoma. Assay used: immunoSEQ multiplex PCR; TCRdb lists only in-frame clones, some missing. This table has around 8,400 clones, approximately 80% appearing once. The sequencing input was tumor tissue. All receptors derive from an adult with diffuse large B cell lymphoma.

The V gene is TRBV14, the J gene TRBJ2-5; TRBD1 is a possible D gene (5 bases). The J call may not be correct, given that the DNA end is closer to TRBJ2-7. This CDR3 contains 15 residues. Looked up from germline, CDR1 is SGHDN and CDR2 is FVKESK. CDR3 nucleotide sequence: TGTGCCAGCAGCCAAGATTCAGGGTGGAAGGGCGAGCAGTACTTC. Its translation is CASSQDSGWKGEQYF.

As to this clone: One junction end does not reproduce the germline sequence, and a read error may be involved. This sequence joins TRBV18 and TRBJ2-5; D unresolved. Per the germline V gene, CDR1 is KGHSH and CDR2 is LQKENI. This CDR3 is built from 11 residues. CDR3 sequence: CASSDQETQYF. The CDR3 bases are TGTGCCAGCTCGGATCAAGAGACTCAGTACTTC.

The CDR3 region has the DNA TGTGCCAGCAGAGAGCGGGGGCACTCCTACGAGCAGTACTTC. Protein product: CASRERGHSYEQYF. The V and J genes are TRBV6-5 and TRBJ2-7; 8 positions match TRBD2. The J segment lost 0 bases and the V segment lost 6 bases, leaving 4 bases of the junction unmatched. Germline V gives CDR1 MNHEY, CDR2 SVGAGI. The CDR3 covers 14 residues.

This clone was recorded a few times. The V call is TRBV7-2, the J call TRBJ1-1, with D possibly being TRBD1 (6 bases). The CDR3 is 13 residues long. Per germline, CDR1 SGHTA and CDR2 FQGNSA. V was pared by 5 bases and J by 3 bases, with 10 bases between. CDR3 region: CASSRSGDTEAFF. CDR3 sequence (DNA): TGTGCCAGCAGCCGGTCAGGGGACACTGAAGCTTTCTTT.

This clone was counted a few times. The chain links TRBV7-9 to TRBJ2-1; 9 bases match TRBD1. The CDR3 has 15 residues. V lost 6 bases and J lost 6; bases outside the gene matches: 9. The germline CDR1 and CDR2 sequences are SEHNR and FQNEAQ (reference sequence). As DNA, the CDR3 is TGTGCCAGCAGACGAACCGGGACAGGGCCCAATGAGCAGTTCTTC. Translated: CASRRTGTGPNEQFF.

The V gene is TRBV15, the J gene TRBJ1-4; TRBD1 agrees at 7 bases. The CDR3 has 14 amino acids. Trimming removed 5 bases from V and 7 bases from J; junction bases left unmatched: 7. CDR1 and CDR2 from the germline V gene are LNHNV and YYDKDF (reference sequence). The CDR3 is CATSDGRGREKLFF. CDR3 nucleotide sequence: TGTGCCACCAGCGACGGGAGGGGGCGTGAAAAACTGTTTTTT. Filled out from reference TRBV15 and TRBJ1-4, the complete variable domain reads DAMVIQNPRYQVTQFGKPVTLSCSQTLNHNVMYWYQQKSSQAPKLLFHYYDKDFNNEADTPDNFQSRRPNTSFCFLDIRSPGLGDTAMYLCATSDGRGREKLFFGSGTQLSVL.

The V and J genes are TRBV10-3 and TRBJ1-3; D remains unclear. Trimming removed 4 bases from V and 0 bases from J, with 13 bases in between. From germline, CDR1 is ENHRY and CDR2 SYGVKD. This CDR3 has 16 residues. DNA for the CDR3: TGTGCCATCAGTGGATTGAAAGGGAGCTCTGGAAACACCATATATTTT. Protein product: CAISGLKGSSGNTIYF.

The chain employs TRBV4-1 and TRBJ2-7; 8 bases align to TRBD2. The CDR3 extends over 15 amino acids. Germline V gene lookup returns CDR1 MGHRA and CDR2 YSYEKL. The trim removed 5 bases at V and 0 bases at J, leaving 6 bases unmatched. The CDR3 DNA is TGCGCCAGCAGCTATTCTAGCGGGCCCTCCTACGAGCAGTACTTC. As protein: CASSYSSGPSYEQYF.

In nucleotides, the CDR3 is TGTGCCAGCAGCTGGACTAGGAATGAGCAGTTCTTC. Translating it yields CASSWTRNEQFF. The V and J genes are TRBV5-4 and TRBJ2-1; the match to TRBD2 covers 7 bases. Germline lookup yields CDR1 SGHNT and CDR2 YYREEE (reference sequence). The J segment lost 7 bases and the V segment lost 3 bases, leaving 1 base of the junction unmatched. This CDR3 comprises 12 residues.

As regards this clone: Its ends do not fully match the called genes, so a read error is possible. V and J are TRBV5-4 and TRBJ1-2, with a possible D match to TRBD1 (5 bases). Germline CDR1 SGHNT, CDR2 YYREEE (reference sequence). The CDR3 sequence is 14 residues long. CDR3 residues: CASTLWGALGGYTF. CDR3 DNA sequence: TGTGCCAGCACCTTGTGGGGCGCCCTCGGGGGCTACACCTTC.